What follows is one T cell receptor beta chain and its context. The sample belongs to a study of T cell changes during pregnancy in multiple sclerosis. The protocol was immunoSEQ multiplex PCR, while the TCRdb copy is restricted to in-frame clones and leaves out a portion. Of 90,000 to 100,000 clones detected, about 94% appear once; the ten largest clones hold 2.2%. The sample here was peripheral blood, taken in the third trimester of pregnancy. This receptor was identified in a female donor with multiple sclerosis, enrolled in a pregnancy study.

The CDR3 DNA sequence: TGCGCCAGCAGCATACAGGGCCGCTACACCTTC. Residues: CASSIQGRYTF. This rearrangement joins TRBV4-1 to TRBJ1-2, with D tentatively TRBD1 (6 bases). The CDR3 contains 11 residues. Trimming stripped 5 bases from V and 9 bases from J, with 10 bases between. The V gene's germline CDR1 is MGHRA and CDR2 YSYEKL.